This T cell receptor (beta chain) was captured in a study of T cell changes during pregnancy in multiple sclerosis. V lost 5 bases, J lost 3 bases, and 14 bases lay in between. The CDR3 runs to 14 residues. Per germline, CDR1 KGHSH and CDR2 LQKENI. Clones were read by immunoSEQ multiplex PCR, and TCRdb kept only the in-frame ones, dropping some. The table shows approximately 50,000 clones, with around 92% occurring only once. The TCR originated in a female donor with multiple sclerosis, enrolled in a pregnancy study. The J gene is TRBJ2-7, the V gene TRBV18, with a weak D call TRBD2 (6 bases). The sequencing here drew on CD4+ T cells from peripheral blood mononuclear cells, taken in the third trimester of pregnancy. The CDR3 DNA reads as TGTGCCAGCTCAACCGGGACGGGACTCTACGAGCAGTACTTC. Protein product: CASSTGTGLYEQYF.